This TCR beta chain was sequenced during a study of blood T cell repertoires in COVID-19. Study context: The United States, Italy and Spain provided the acute and convalescent COVID-19 samples. From T cells, B-cell-depleted T cells, or PBMCs came the material, which was cDNA or gDNA.

Profiling relied on immunoSEQ multiplex PCR, and the TCRdb table lists in-frame clones only, not all of them. The table lists 90,000 to 95,000 clones, around nine tenths of them singletons. Germline V gene sequence: CDR1 PRHDT, CDR2 FYEKMQ (reference sequence). V was pared by 7 bases and J by 4 bases, with 7 bases of the junction left unmatched. This CDR3 spans 14 amino acids. V gene TRBV13 combines with J gene TRBJ2-7; 10 nucleotides align to TRBD1. The source is a woman aged 80 or older with active COVID-19. Sequenced sample: peripheral blood. The CDR3 DNA reads TGTGCCAGCACGAGACAGGGGGCGGCGTACGAGCAGTACTTC. Amino acids: CASTRQGAAYEQYF.